This record looks at one TCR beta chain sequence and its context. V was trimmed by 3 bases and J by 8 bases, leaving 25 bases between them. This CDR3 has 18 residues. Germline V gene lookup returns CDR1 SNHLY and CDR2 FYNNEI. Using immunoSEQ multiplex PCR, the repertoire was profiled, and TCRdb retains in-frame clones only, with some absent. In the table there are roughly 69,000 clones, 83% of which are singletons. This entry is derived from a study of control samples from healthy donors and cancer patients. The TCR comes from a man between 60 and 70 years old in good health. V and J are TRBV2 and TRBJ1-4; D is possibly TRBD1 (5 bases). Source material: blood. The CDR3 DNA reads as TGTGCCAGCAGTGATGGGCTGGGGCGCCAGACCCGTTACGAAAAACTGTTTTTT. Amino acid sequence: CASSDGLGRQTRYEKLFF.